There are a few counts of the clone carrying this T cell receptor beta chain. This table comes from immunoSEQ multiplex PCR, and its TCRdb copy is limited to in-frame clones, with some not included. The sample yields 65,000 to 90,000 clones, approximately 88% seen once. The data were taken from a study of T cell responses to AZD1222 COVID-19 vaccine. This receptor was identified in an adult in good health. The material was peripheral blood, obtained on day 0 of AZD1222 vaccination.

CDR3 nucleotides: TGCGCCAGCAACGGAGGGGGCTCCTACGAGCAGTACTTC. Protein sequence: CASNGGGSYEQYF. V and J are TRBV10-2 and TRBJ2-7, with D perhaps given as TRBD1 or TRBD2 (6 bases each). Trimming cost V 7 bases and J 0 bases, with 10 bases left between them. Germline V lookup: CDR1 WSHSY, CDR2 SAAADI. The length of the CDR3 is 13 residues.